This T cell receptor beta chain was sequenced in a study of response to subunit inactivated influenza vaccine. MiXCR, run by TCRdb on the RT-PCR reads, gives a single entry per CDR3 protein. Of approximately 200,000 distinct CDR3 sequences listed, around an eighth are singletons. This clonotype was observed a handful of times. Antigen unknown. CDR3 length equals 16 residues. The trim removed 0 bases at V and 4 bases at J, leaving 8 bases unmatched. The germline V gene encodes CDR1 SGHAT and CDR2 FQNNGV. Study-wide points: Few new T cells, the authors suggested, are recruited by each seasonal influenza vaccination.

The sequence was collected from a man over 45 who received an inactivated influenza vaccine. This chain joins TRBV11-2 and TRBJ1-1, with 7 bases lining up with TRBD1. The sample was CD8+ T cells sorted from PBMCs, taken roughly 5 days after vaccination. This CDR3 is CASSLDWDSTFTEAFF. The CDR3 bases are TGTGCCAGCAGCTTAGATTGGGACAGTACTTTCACTGAAGCTTTCTTT. Full variable domain (remainder filled in from reference TRBV11-2 and TRBJ1-1): EAGVAQSPRYKIIEKRQSVAFWCNPISGHATLYWYQQILGQGPKLLIQFQNNGVVDDSQLPKDRFSAERLKGVDSTLKIQPAKLEDSAVYLCASSLDWDSTFTEAFFGQGTRLTVV.